Shown below are 28 T cell receptor beta chains from a single sample sequenced in a study of T cell responses to AZD1222 COVID-19 vaccine. TCRdb's copy holds only in-frame clones and misses some; the assay was immunoSEQ multiplex PCR. The sample includes some 150,000 clones, just over 90% of them seen just once. This sample comprised peripheral blood, obtained on day 0 of AZD1222 vaccination. The receptors here all came from an adult in good health.

The chain employs TRBV10-2 and TRBJ1-2, with unresolved D. This CDR3 contains 15 residues. CDR1 WSHSY and CDR2 SAAADI come from the germline V gene. V lost 0 bases and J lost 6, with 14 bases in between. CDR3 sequence (DNA): TGCGCCAGCAGTGAGTCCGCTGGCCGAATCAATGGCTACACCTTC. Translation gives CASSESAGRINGYTF.

The chain carries TRBV28 and TRBJ2-1; D gene unclear. The CDR3 covers 13 residues. V was trimmed by 2 bases and J by 2 bases, leaving 4 bases between them. Germline assignment: CDR1 MDHEN and CDR2 SYDVKM. CDR3 sequence reads: CASSLPPYNEQFF. CDR3 bases: TGTGCCAGCAGTTTACCCCCCTACAATGAGCAGTTCTTC.

The chain is built from TRBV28 and TRBJ1-2, with 8 positions matching TRBD1. Trimming removed 5 bases from V and 5 bases from J; junction bases left unmatched: 7. This CDR3 comprises 14 residues. Germline V gene sequence: CDR1 MDHEN, CDR2 SYDVKM. CDR3 nucleotide sequence: TGTGCCAGCAGTACTCCGGGACAGGCTTATGGCTACACCTTC. This sequence encodes CASSTPGQAYGYTF.

The genes are TRBV6-5 and TRBJ1-3, with D possibly TRBD1 on 6 matching bases. The V end lost 6 bases, the J end lost 0 bases, and 12 bases lay between the germline ends. The germline gives CDR1 MNHEY, CDR2 SVGAGI. The CDR3 spans 15 residues. DNA of the CDR3: TGTGCCAGCAGGCTAGGGGGTCTCTCTGGAAACACCATATATTTT. It yields the protein CASRLGGLSGNTIYF.

The V call is TRBV28, the J call TRBJ1-5, with 8 bases matching TRBD1. The CDR3 runs to 19 residues. Germline V gives CDR1 MDHEN, CDR2 SYDVKM. Trimming at V came to 7 bases and at J to 0 bases, leaving 17 bases not matched to a gene. CDR3 protein: CASIQRRGTGAYSNQPQHF. For the CDR3, the DNA is TGTGCCAGCATTCAGCGGAGAGGGACAGGAGCATATAGCAATCAGCCCCAGCATTTT.

The chain joins TRBV5-4 to TRBJ1-4, with 9 positions matching TRBD1. Germline CDR1 reads SGHNT; CDR2 reads YYREEE (reference sequence). V was clipped by 3 bases and J by 7 bases; unmatched bases: 7. The CDR3 contains 15 residues. In DNA form, the CDR3 reads TGTGCCAGCAGCTCCCGACAGGGGGGCATTGAAAAACTGTTTTTT. This encodes CASSSRQGGIEKLFF. The whole variable domain, remainder taken from reference TRBV5-4 and TRBJ1-4, is ETGVTQSPTHLIKTRGQQVTLRCSSQSGHNTVSWYQQALGQGPQFIFQYYREEENGRGNFPPRFSGLQFPNYSSELNVNALELDDSALYLCASSSRQGGIEKLFFGSGTQLSVL.

The chain carries TRBV7-9 and TRBJ1-2; TRBD1 matches at 8 bases. This CDR3 has 15 amino acids. Looked up from germline, CDR1 is SEHNR and CDR2 is FQNEAQ (reference sequence). V trimming: 3 bases; J trimming: 13 bases; junction bases outside the gene matches: 16. The CDR3 sequence: CASSFWTGPPMASTF. The CDR3 DNA is TGTGCCAGCAGCTTTTGGACAGGGCCACCTATGGCTAGCACCTTC. The whole variable domain, remainder taken from reference TRBV7-9 and TRBJ1-2, is DTGVSQNPRHKITKRGQNVTFRCDPISEHNRLYWYRQTLGQGPEFLTYFQNEAQLEKSRLLSDRFSAERPKGSFSTLEIQRTEQGDSAMYLCASSFWTGPPMASTFGSGTRLTVV.

CDR3 in DNA: TGTGCCAGTAAATGGGCAGGGGAGGTGAATCAGCCCCAGCATTTT. It is translated as CASKWAGEVNQPQHF. This rearrangement joins TRBV19 to TRBJ1-5; TRBD1 might be the D (6 bases). V was trimmed by 7 bases and J by 4 bases, leaving 17 bases between them. The CDR3 has 15 amino acids. Germline CDR1 and CDR2: LNHDA and SQIVND (reference sequence).

J is TRBJ2-7 and V is TRBV7-2; D remains ambiguous. V gave up 1 base and J gave up 7 bases, with 8 bases separating them. CDR1 and CDR2 from the germline V gene are SGHTA and FQGNSA. CDR3 size: 12 residues. Written as DNA, the CDR3 is TGTGCCAGCAGCTTAGTATATAGGGAGCAGTACTTC. Amino acids: CASSLVYREQYF.

This clone showed up just a few times. CDR3 sequence (DNA): TGTGCCAGCAGCTTAGGGACAGGGGACACTGAAGCTTTCTTT. Its protein product is CASSLGTGDTEAFF. The rearrangement uses TRBV7-3 and TRBJ1-1, with TRBD1 matching 10 bases. This CDR3 has 14 amino acids. Trimming removed 2 bases from V and 3 bases from J; junction bases left unmatched: 0. CDR1 is SGHTA and CDR2 is FQGTGA in the germline V gene.

The chain employs TRBV18 and TRBJ1-4; D is possibly TRBD1 (5 bases). The length of the CDR3 is 13 residues. V lost 8 bases and J 8 bases, leaving 15 bases between the germline ends. Per germline, CDR1 KGHSH and CDR2 LQKENI. The CDR3 nucleotides are TGTGCCAGCGCTGGGACGGACGGAGAAAAACTGTTTTTT. Its translation is CASAGTDGEKLFF.

This chain connects TRBV11-2 to TRBJ2-7; D ambiguous. This CDR3 is built from 16 residues. Germline V lookup: CDR1 SGHAT, CDR2 FQNNGV. V lost 4 bases and J 0 bases, leaving 16 bases between the germline ends. The CDR3 DNA reads as TGTGCCAGCAGCTCCCTCCTCCGACCCAGCTCCTACGAGCAGTACTTC. This gives the protein CASSSLLRPSSYEQYF. The entire variable domain, with the rest obtained from reference TRBV11-2 and TRBJ2-7, is as follows: EAGVAQSPRYKIIEKRQSVAFWCNPISGHATLYWYQQILGQGPKLLIQFQNNGVVDDSQLPKDRFSAERLKGVDSTLKIQPAKLEDSAVYLCASSSLLRPSSYEQYFGPGTRLTVT.

This sequence joins TRBV10-3 and TRBJ2-3; D call uncertain. The CDR3 length is 13 residues. The ends were cut back, 8 bases at V and 2 bases at J, with 11 bases in the middle. The germline gives CDR1 ENHRY, CDR2 SYGVKD. This CDR3 is CAIGQELTDTQYF. The CDR3 DNA is TGTGCCATCGGGCAGGAGCTCACAGATACGCAGTATTTT.

This rearrangement joins TRBV20-1 to TRBJ1-2, with 9 bases matching TRBD1. Unmatched junction bases numbered 4, after V lost 5 bases and J lost 3 bases. Germline CDR1 and CDR2: DFQATT and SNEGSKA (reference sequence). CDR3 length equals 13 residues. The CDR3 nucleotides read TGCAGTGCTCGTGGACAGGGGTACTATGGCTACACCTTC. This translates into CSARGQGYYGYTF.

V gene TRBV6-1 combines with J gene TRBJ1-1; 9 bases are shared with TRBD1. This CDR3 is built from 14 residues. Per germline, CDR1 MNHNS and CDR2 SASEGT. Unmatched junction bases numbered 5, after V lost 3 bases and J lost 6 bases. The CDR3 spells CASSDGTGYAEAFF. The CDR3 DNA follows: TGTGCCAGCAGTGACGGGACAGGGTACGCTGAAGCTTTCTTT.

This chain links TRBV5-4 with TRBJ1-2; 8 bases are a match to TRBD1. Germline trimming cut 3 bases from V and 8 bases from J; bases unmatched to any gene: 6. The germline gives CDR1 SGHNT, CDR2 YYREEE (reference sequence). The CDR3 extends over 13 amino acids. In DNA form, the CDR3 reads TGTGCCAGCAGCTCGACAGGGGCGTGGGGCTACACCTTC. It codes for CASSSTGAWGYTF.

The chain employs TRBV19 and TRBJ2-3; D is uncertain. V lost 3 bases to trimming and J lost 5 bases, with 9 bases between them. This CDR3 region has 13 residues. Looked up from germline, CDR1 is LNHDA and CDR2 is SQIVND (reference sequence). For the CDR3, the DNA is TGTGCCAGTAGTATGGCCCGCGGAGATACGCAGTATTTT. Protein product: CASSMARGDTQYF.

This chain links TRBV29-1 with TRBJ2-3; TRBD1 or TRBD2 may be the D gene (7 bases each). The CDR3 runs to 14 residues. Germline V gene lookup returns CDR1 SQVTM and CDR2 ANQGSEA. Trimming took 7 bases from V and 4 from J, leaving 18 bases between them. The CDR3 sequence: CSAQGGGGPDTQYF. The CDR3 nucleotides read TGCAGCGCTCAGGGGGGAGGGGGTCCAGATACGCAGTATTTT.

The chain recombines TRBV6-2 or TRBV6-3 with TRBJ1-1; D is possibly TRBD1 (6 bases). Per the germline V gene, CDR1 is MNHEY and CDR2 is SVGEGT. This CDR3 comprises 15 residues. The ends were cut back, 2 bases at V and 0 bases at J, with 10 bases in the middle. The CDR3 here is CASSYITGMNTEAFF. The CDR3 DNA reads as TGTGCCAGCAGTTACATAACAGGGATGAACACTGAAGCTTTCTTT.

This chain uses TRBV6-6 with TRBJ1-2; D gene uncertain. Trimming took 3 bases from V and 6 from J, leaving 20 bases between them. The CDR3 is 16 residues long. The germline gives CDR1 MNHNY, CDR2 SVGAGI (reference sequence). The DNA for the CDR3 is TGTGCCAGCAGTTATGTCGCGGGAGCCGGGAGCCATGGCTACACCTTC. Its translation is CASSYVAGAGSHGYTF.

The chain is built from TRBV6-2 or TRBV6-3 and TRBJ1-1; D gene uncertain. V shed 2 bases and J shed 3 bases, with 10 bases lying between them. Germline V CDR1 and CDR2: MNHEY, SVGEGT. The CDR3 runs to 14 residues. CDR3 sequence: CASSYRLVDTEAFF. DNA for the CDR3: TGTGCCAGCAGTTACAGGTTGGTTGACACTGAAGCTTTCTTT.

The rearrangement joins TRBV15 to TRBJ1-6; D remains ambiguous. Germline CDR1 LNHNV, CDR2 YYDKDF (reference sequence). V was pared by 0 bases and J by 9 bases, with 12 bases between. This CDR3 is 15 amino acids long. The CDR3, as DNA: TGTGCCACCAGCAGAGATAGGGCTCAGGCTTCACCCCTCCACTTT. Amino acids: CATSRDRAQASPLHF.

CDR3 loop: CASGLFDRGYGYTF. CDR3 coding DNA: TGTGCTAGTGGTTTGTTCGACAGGGGTTATGGCTACACCTTC. This sequence joins TRBV12-5 and TRBJ1-2; 8 bases are a match to TRBD1. There are 14 residues in the CDR3. Germline CDR1 LGHNT, CDR2 FRNRAP. V lost 2 bases, J lost 5 bases, and 4 bases stayed unmatched.

V and J are TRBV14 and TRBJ1-1; perhaps TRBD1 as D (6 bases). CDR1 is SGHDN, CDR2 FVKESK, per germline. This CDR3 is 21 amino acids long. V was shortened by 0 bases and J by 1 base, with 27 bases between the two germline ends. In nucleotides, the CDR3 is TGTGCCAGCAGCCAAGAGCGGGGGCTTGTGGAAGGGGCTGGAGGGAACACTGAAGCTTTCTTT. Protein sequence: CASSQERGLVEGAGGNTEAFF.

The CDR3 spells CASNFQGLGQPQHF. Here the CDR3 DNA reads TGTGCCAGCAATTTCCAGGGGCTAGGTCAGCCCCAGCATTTT. The gene calls are TRBV28 and TRBJ1-5; D perhaps matches TRBD1 (6 bases). The CDR3 is made up of 14 amino acids. V was cut by 7 bases and J by 6 bases, with 16 bases left in between. Per the germline V gene, CDR1 is MDHEN and CDR2 is SYDVKM.

The rearrangement joins TRBV5-6 to TRBJ1-3; D unclear. Germline V CDR1 and CDR2: SGHDT, YYEEEE. Trimming left V 0 bases short and J 7 bases short, with 8 bases between. The CDR3 is 13 amino acids. CDR3 DNA sequence: TGTGCCAGCAGCTTGGGGATCACGAACACCATATATTTT. Amino acids: CASSLGITNTIYF.

This clone has more than one count but fewer than ten. The chain is built from TRBV2 and TRBJ2-7; 7 bases are a match to TRBD1. Germline CDR1 and CDR2: SNHLY and FYNNEI. This CDR3 spans 15 amino acids. V was pared by 8 bases and J by 2 bases, with 12 bases of the junction left unmatched. Written as DNA, the CDR3 is TGTGCCAGCCAACCCGGACCGGGACAGACCTACGAGCAGTACTTC. Residues: CASQPGPGQTYEQYF.

The genes are TRBV19 and TRBJ1-5; D is undetermined. V was cut by 3 bases and J by 2 bases, with 8 bases left in between. The germline gives CDR1 LNHDA, CDR2 SQIVND (reference sequence). This CDR3 contains 14 residues. Written as DNA, the CDR3 is TGTGCCAGTAGTATGGAGGGAGGCAATCAGCCCCAGCATTTT. The encoded protein is CASSMEGGNQPQHF.